The clone carrying this T cell receptor beta chain came up a few times. V lost 3 bases and J lost 8, with 20 bases in between. This CDR3 region has 15 residues. Germline V gives CDR1 SGHRS, CDR2 YFSETQ. A sample-barcoded 5' primer and a J-beta primer mix were used in a second PCR of about 7 to 11 cycles. Each cDNA molecule, via a template-switch adaptor with 12 random nucleotides, was tagged. Per sample, CDR3-containing paired-end reads numbered at least 2.5 million. TCRdb processed the 5' RACE reads anew with MiXCR; each CDR3 protein has one entry. The sample lists about a million distinct CDR3 sequences, roughly 51% occurring once. The sample comes from a study of blood T cells in healthy people across ages. The wider study: Through template switching, about one barcoded beta molecule was captured per two T cells, as measured in model experiments.

The gene calls are TRBV5-1 and TRBJ1-2, with D perhaps matching TRBD1 (5 bases). The sequenced sample consisted of blood. The origin of this receptor is an older woman in good health. The CDR3 protein is CASSSEVGVLGGYTF. The CDR3 DNA follows: TGCGCCAGCAGCTCGGAAGTAGGGGTGCTTGGAGGCTACACCTTC. The variable domain in full, completed from reference TRBV5-1 and TRBJ1-2, reads KAGVTQTPRYLIKTRGQQVTLSCSPISGHRSVSWYQQTPGQGLQFLFEYFSETQRNKGNFPGRFSGRQFSNSRSEMNVSTLELGDSALYLCASSSEVGVLGGYTFGSGTRLTVV.